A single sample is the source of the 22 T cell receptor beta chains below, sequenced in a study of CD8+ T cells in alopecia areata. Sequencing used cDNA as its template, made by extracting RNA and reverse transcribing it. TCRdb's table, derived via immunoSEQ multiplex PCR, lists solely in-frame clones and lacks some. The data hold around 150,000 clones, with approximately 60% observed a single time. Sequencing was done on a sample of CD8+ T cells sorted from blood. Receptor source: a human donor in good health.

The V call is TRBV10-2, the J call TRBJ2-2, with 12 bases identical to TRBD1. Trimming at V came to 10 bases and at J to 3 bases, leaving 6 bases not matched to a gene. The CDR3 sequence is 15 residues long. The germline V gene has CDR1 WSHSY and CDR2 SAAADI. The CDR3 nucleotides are TGCGCCACCTTGGGACAGGGGGCCGACACCGGGGAGCTGTTTTTT. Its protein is CATLGQGADTGELFF.

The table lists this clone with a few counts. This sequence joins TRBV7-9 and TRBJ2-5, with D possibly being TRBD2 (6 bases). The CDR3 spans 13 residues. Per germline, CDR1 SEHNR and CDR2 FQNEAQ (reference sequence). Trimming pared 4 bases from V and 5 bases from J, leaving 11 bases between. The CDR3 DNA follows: TGTGCCAGCAGCTCCGCCCTAGCGGAGACCCAGTACTTC. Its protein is CASSSALAETQYF.

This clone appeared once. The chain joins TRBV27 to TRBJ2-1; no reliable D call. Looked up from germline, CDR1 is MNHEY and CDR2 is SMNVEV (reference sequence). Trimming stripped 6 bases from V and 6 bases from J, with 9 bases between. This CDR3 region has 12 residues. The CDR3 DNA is TGTGCCAGCAGCGGCCCCTCCAATGAGCAGTTCTTC. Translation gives CASSGPSNEQFF.

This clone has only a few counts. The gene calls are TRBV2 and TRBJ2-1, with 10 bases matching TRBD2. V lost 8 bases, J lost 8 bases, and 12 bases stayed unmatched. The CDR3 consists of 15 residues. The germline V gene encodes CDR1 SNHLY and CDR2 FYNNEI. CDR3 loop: CASGGSSGSTDEQFF. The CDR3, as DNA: TGTGCCAGCGGGGGATCTAGCGGGAGTACGGATGAGCAGTTCTTC. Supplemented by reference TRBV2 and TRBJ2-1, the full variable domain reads EPEVTQTPSHQVTQMGQEVILRCVPISNHLYFYWYRQILGQKVEFLVSFYNNEISEKSEIFDDQFSVERPDGSNFTLKIRSTKLEDSAMYFCASGGSSGSTDEQFFGPGTRLTVL.

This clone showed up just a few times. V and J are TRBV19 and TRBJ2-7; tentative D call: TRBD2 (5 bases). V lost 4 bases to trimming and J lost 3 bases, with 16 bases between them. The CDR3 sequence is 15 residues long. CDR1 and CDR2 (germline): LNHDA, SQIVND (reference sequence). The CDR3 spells CASSTGRQGSYEQYF. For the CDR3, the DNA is TGTGCCAGTAGTACCGGACGCCAAGGGAGCTACGAGCAGTACTTC.

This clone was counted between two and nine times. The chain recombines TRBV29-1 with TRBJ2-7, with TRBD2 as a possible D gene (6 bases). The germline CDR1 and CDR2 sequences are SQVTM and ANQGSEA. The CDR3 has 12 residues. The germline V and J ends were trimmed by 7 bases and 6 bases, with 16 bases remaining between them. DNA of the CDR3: TGCAGCGCCTACGGGGGTCGCGGCGAGCAGTACTTC. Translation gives CSAYGGRGEQYF.

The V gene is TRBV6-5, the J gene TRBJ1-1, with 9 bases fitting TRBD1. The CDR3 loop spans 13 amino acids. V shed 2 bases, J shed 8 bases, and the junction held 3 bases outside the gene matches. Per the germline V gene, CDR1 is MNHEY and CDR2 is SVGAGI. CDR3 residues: CASSYGQGREAFF. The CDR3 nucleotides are TGTGCCAGCAGTTACGGACAGGGGAGGGAAGCTTTCTTT.

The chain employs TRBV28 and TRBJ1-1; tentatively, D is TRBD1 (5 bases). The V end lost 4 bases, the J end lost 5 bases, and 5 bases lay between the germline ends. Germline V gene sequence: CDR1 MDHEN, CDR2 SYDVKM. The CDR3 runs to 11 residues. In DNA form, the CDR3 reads TGTGCCAGCAGTTGGGGGACTGAAGCTTTCTTT. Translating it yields CASSWGTEAFF.

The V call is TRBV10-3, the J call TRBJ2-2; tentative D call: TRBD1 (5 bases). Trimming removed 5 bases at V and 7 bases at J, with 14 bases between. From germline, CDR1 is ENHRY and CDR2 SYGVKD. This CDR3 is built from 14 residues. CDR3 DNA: TGTGCCATCAGTTCTGGCAGGGCAGACGGGGAGCTGTTTTTT. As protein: CAISSGRADGELFF.

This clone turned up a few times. CDR3 DNA sequence: TGCAGCGTTGAAGTGGTGGGACTCTACAATGAGCAGTTCTTC. As protein: CSVEVVGLYNEQFF. The V call is TRBV29-1, the J call TRBJ2-1; maybe TRBD2 (6 bases). The length of the CDR3 is 14 residues. Germline CDR1 SQVTM, CDR2 ANQGSEA. V shed 1 base and J shed 3 bases, with 10 bases lying between them.

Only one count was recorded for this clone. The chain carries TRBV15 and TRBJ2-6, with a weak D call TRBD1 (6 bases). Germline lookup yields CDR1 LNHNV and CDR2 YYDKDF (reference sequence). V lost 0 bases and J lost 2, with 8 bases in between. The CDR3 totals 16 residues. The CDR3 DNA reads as TGTGCCACCAGCAGAGAGGGGGCAACTGGGGCCAACGTCCTGACTTTC. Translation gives CATSREGATGANVLTF.

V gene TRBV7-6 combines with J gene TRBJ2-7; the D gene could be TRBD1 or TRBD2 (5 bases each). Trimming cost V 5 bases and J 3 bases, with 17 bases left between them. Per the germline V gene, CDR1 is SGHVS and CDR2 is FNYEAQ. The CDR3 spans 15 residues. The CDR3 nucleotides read TGTGCCAGCAGCGTGGGACCCGTGGGCGTCTACGAGCAGTACTTC. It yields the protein CASSVGPVGVYEQYF.

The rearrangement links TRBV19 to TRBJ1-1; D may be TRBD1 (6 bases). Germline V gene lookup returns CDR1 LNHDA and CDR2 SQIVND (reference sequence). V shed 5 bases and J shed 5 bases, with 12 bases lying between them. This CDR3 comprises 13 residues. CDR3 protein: CASSPGRGTEAFF. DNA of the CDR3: TGTGCCAGTAGTCCGGGGAGGGGGACTGAAGCTTTCTTT.

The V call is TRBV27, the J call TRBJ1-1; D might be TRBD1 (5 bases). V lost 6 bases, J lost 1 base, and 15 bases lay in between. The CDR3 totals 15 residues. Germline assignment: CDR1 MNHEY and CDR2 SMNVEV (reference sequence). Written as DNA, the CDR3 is TGTGCCAGCAGGACAGTTTTCCCGGAGAACACTGAAGCTTTCTTT. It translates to CASRTVFPENTEAFF.

For the CDR3, the DNA is TGTGCCAGCAGTGGACCGGGAGTTAACAATGAGCAGTTCTTC. Amino acids: CASSGPGVNNEQFF. The rearrangement links TRBV25-1 to TRBJ2-1, with D maybe TRBD2 (6 bases). The length of the CDR3 is 14 residues. CDR1 and CDR2 from the germline V gene are MGHDK and SYGVNS. Trimming removed 4 bases from V and 5 bases from J, with 12 bases in between. Using reference TRBV25-1 and TRBJ2-1 for the parts outside the CDR3, the full variable domain is EADIYQTPRYLVIGTGKKITLECSQTMGHDKMYWYQQDPGMELHLIHYSYGVNSTEKGDLSSESTVSRIRTEHFPLTLESARPSHTSQYLCASSGPGVNNEQFFGPGTRLTVL.

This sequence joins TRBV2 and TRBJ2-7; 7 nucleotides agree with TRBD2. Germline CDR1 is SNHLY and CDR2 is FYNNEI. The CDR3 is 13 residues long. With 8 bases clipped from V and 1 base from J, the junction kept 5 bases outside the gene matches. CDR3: CASGISGSYEQYF. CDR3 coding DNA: TGTGCCAGCGGTATTAGCGGGTCCTACGAGCAGTACTTC.

CDR3 DNA: TGTGCCAGCAGCGAACCGTACGGGACCATATCCTCTGGCTACACCTTC. Translating it yields CASSEPYGTISSGYTF. The V call is TRBV7-8, the J call TRBJ1-2; D perhaps matches TRBD1 (5 bases). Deletions cut 5 bases from V and 7 bases from J, with 23 bases between. CDR1 and CDR2 (germline): SGHVS, FQNEAQ. The CDR3 is made up of 16 amino acids.

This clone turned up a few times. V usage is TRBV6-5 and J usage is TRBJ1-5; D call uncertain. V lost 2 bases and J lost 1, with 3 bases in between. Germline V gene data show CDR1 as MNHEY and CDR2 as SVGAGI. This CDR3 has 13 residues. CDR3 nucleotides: TGTGCCAGCAGTTACGACAGCAATCAGCCCCAGCATTTT. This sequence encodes CASSYDSNQPQHF.

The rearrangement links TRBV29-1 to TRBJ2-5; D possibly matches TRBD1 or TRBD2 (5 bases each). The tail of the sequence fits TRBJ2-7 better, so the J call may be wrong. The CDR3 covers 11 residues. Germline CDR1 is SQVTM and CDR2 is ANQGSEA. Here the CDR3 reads CSVDGGYEQYF. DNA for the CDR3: TGCAGCGTTGATGGGGGATACGAGCAGTACTTC.

The CDR3 sequence: CASSTGSDHREAFF. DNA of the CDR3: TGCGCCAGCTCGACAGGATCCGACCACCGGGAAGCTTTCTTT. The chain combines TRBV4-1 with TRBJ1-1; weak D call: TRBD1 (6 bases). Germline V gene sequence: CDR1 MGHRA, CDR2 YSYEKL. The CDR3 extends over 14 amino acids. The ends were cut back, 8 bases at V and 8 bases at J, with 21 bases in the middle.

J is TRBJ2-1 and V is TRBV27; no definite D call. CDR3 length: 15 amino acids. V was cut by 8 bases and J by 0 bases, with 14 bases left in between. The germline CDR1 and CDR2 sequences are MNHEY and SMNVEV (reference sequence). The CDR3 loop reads CASDKTKSSYNEQFF. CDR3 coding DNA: TGTGCCAGCGACAAGACGAAAAGCTCCTACAATGAGCAGTTCTTC.

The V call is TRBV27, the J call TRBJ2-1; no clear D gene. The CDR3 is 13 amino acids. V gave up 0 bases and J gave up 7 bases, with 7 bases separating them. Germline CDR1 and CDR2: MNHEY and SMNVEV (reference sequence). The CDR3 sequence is CASSLSSRNEQFF. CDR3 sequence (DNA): TGTGCCAGCAGTTTATCGTCCAGGAATGAGCAGTTCTTC.